This T cell receptor beta chain was identified in a study of control samples from healthy donors and cancer patients. This CDR3 has 14 amino acids. Germline CDR1 is SGHRS and CDR2 is YFSETQ. J lost 6 bases, V lost 3 bases, and 6 bases had no gene match. Method: immunoSEQ multiplex PCR; TCRdb's copy keeps in-frame clones and lacks some. This table holds 100,000 to 150,000 clones, around 92% found once. Sequencing was performed on PBMCs. The V gene is TRBV5-1, the J gene TRBJ1-1, with 9 bases fitting TRBD1. This receptor was taken from a man older than 75 with head and neck cancer. CDR3 coding DNA: TGCGCCAGCAGCTACTACCGGGACAGGGCTGAAGCTTTCTTT. As protein: CASSYYRDRAEAFF.